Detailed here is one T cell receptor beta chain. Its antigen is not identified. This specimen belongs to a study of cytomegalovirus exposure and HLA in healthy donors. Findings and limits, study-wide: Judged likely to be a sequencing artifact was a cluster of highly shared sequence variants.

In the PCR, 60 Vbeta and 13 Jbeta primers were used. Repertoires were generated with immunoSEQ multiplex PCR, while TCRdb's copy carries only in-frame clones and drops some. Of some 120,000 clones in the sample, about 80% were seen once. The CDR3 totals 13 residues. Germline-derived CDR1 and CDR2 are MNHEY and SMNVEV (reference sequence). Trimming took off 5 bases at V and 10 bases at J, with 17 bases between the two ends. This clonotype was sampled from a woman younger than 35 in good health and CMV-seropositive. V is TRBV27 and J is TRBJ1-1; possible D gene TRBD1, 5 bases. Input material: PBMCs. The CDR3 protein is CASSPGPGRRAFF. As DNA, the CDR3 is TGTGCCAGCAGTCCAGGGCCAGGGAGGAGAGCTTTCTTT.